The clone carrying this TCR beta chain appeared a single time. What it recognizes is unknown. The data were taken from a study of cytomegalovirus exposure and HLA in healthy donors. Points from the study as a whole: As a later analysis revealed, most CMV-associated TCR beta chains appeared HLA-restricted. Sequencing likely generated an artifact that appeared as a cluster of highly shared sequence variants.

Use of 60 Vbeta and 13 Jbeta primers characterized the PCR. Only in-frame clones appear in the TCRdb table, and some are missing; sequencing was by immunoSEQ multiplex PCR. Found here are over 100,000 clones, less than 80% of them singletons; the top ten hold about 7.7%. Trimming shortened V by 2 bases and J by 4 bases, and 26 bases separated the two germline ends. The CDR3 is 18 residues long. The germline gives CDR1 GTSNPN, CDR2 SVGIG (reference sequence). The sequence was collected from a woman aged 50 to 60 in good health and CMV-seropositive. V usage is TRBV30 and J usage is TRBJ1-2; D may be TRBD1 (5 bases). The sequenced sample was PBMCs. CDR3 loop: CAWSIKGRDPHPPYGYTF. CDR3 nucleotide sequence: TGTGCCTGGAGTATTAAGGGCAGGGATCCTCACCCCCCCTATGGCTACACCTTC.